A selection of T cell receptor beta chains follows, all from one sample in a study of Tregs in tolerant kidney transplant recipients. The protocol was immunoSEQ multiplex PCR, while the TCRdb copy is restricted to in-frame clones and leaves out a portion. The repertoire holds some 55,000 clones, with about four fifths as singletons. The material sequenced was CD4+ T cells from blood. These TCRs come from a human donor in good health. The CDR3 runs from the conserved cysteine through the conserved F or W. D genes are given only for firm matches. Size is omitted from some rows. Given values are once, few, many or a class for expanded clones.

J	V	size	D	length	DNA	CDR3
TRBJ2-3	TRBV11-2	NA	TRBD2	14	TGTGCCAGCAGCTCTCCGGGAGGTACAGATACGCAGTATTTT	CASSSPGGTDTQYF
TRBJ1-2	TRBV19	NA	NA	11	TGTGCCAGCTCCGGGAGCTATGGCTACACCTTC	CASSGSYGYTF
TRBJ2-1	TRBV10-3	NA	TRBD1	16	TGTGCCATCAGTGAGTACGATCTCTCCAGGGGGAACGAGCAGTTCTTC	CAISEYDLSRGNEQFF
TRBJ2-1	TRBV7-8	NA	NA	16	TGTGCCAGCAGCCTACTGGACTCCCTCCCCAGAGGTGAGCAGTTCTTC	CASSLLDSLPRGEQFF
TRBJ2-2	TRBV7-2	NA	TRBD2	15	TGTGCCAGCAGCTTCTTAGCGGGGGGCACCGGGGAGCTGTTTTTT	CASSFLAGGTGELFF
TRBJ2-3	TRBV15	NA	TRBD2	19	TGTGCCACCAGTAAGTCAATCCGTCGGGCTAGCGGGCTGGCAGATACGCAGTATTTT	CATSKSIRRASGLADTQYF
TRBJ1-3	TRBV5-1	NA	NA	19	TGCGCCAGCAGCTTGGCTCCCCCCGGCGACGTGGGGGCTGGAAACACCATATATTTT	CASSLAPPGDVGAGNTIYF
TRBJ2-7	TRBV4-3	NA	TRBD2	15	TGCGCCAGCAGCCGAGGGACTAGCGGCCTCTACGAGCAGTACTTC	CASSRGTSGLYEQYF
TRBJ2-5	TRBV25-1	NA	TRBD2	12	TGTGCCAGCCATACTAGCGCAGAGACCCAGTACTTC	CASHTSAETQYF
TRBJ1-1	TRBV18	NA	NA	14	TGTGCCAGCTCAATAGGGTCAGGGGACACTGAAGCTTTCTTT	CASSIGSGDTEAFF
TRBJ1-1	TRBV4-1	many	TRBD1	13	TGCGCCAGCGGGCGACAGGGCGACACTGAAGCTTTCTTT	CASGRQGDTEAFF
TRBJ2-7	TRBV7-2	NA	NA	11	TGTGCCAGCAGCCCCGGGGGAGCTCAGTACTTC	CASSPGGAQYF
TRBJ2-1	TRBV12-5	NA	NA	14	TGTGCTAGTGGCCTCGGAGGGCCGGGGAATGAGCAGTTCTTC	CASGLGGPGNEQFF
TRBJ1-5	TRBV19	NA	TRBD1	16	TGTGCCAGTAGTATATGGACAGGGGGGACGAATCAGCCCCAGCATTTT	CASSIWTGGTNQPQHF
TRBJ1-2	TRBV19	NA	NA	15	TGTGCCAGTAGTATAGTGGGGGGAGCTAACTATGGCTACACCTTC	CASSIVGGANYGYTF
TRBJ2-3	TRBV9	NA	TRBD2	17	TGTGCCAGCAGCCCTCACACTAGCGCGGGAGGCACAGATACGCAGTATTTT	CASSPHTSAGGTDTQYF
TRBJ1-2	TRBV14	NA	NA	15	TGTGCCAGCAGCCAAGACAGGGTGACTAATTATGGCTACACCTTC	CASSQDRVTNYGYTF
TRBJ1-2	TRBV10-3	NA	NA	14	TGTGCCATCAGCGGGGTGGGGGATAACTATGGCTACACCTTC	CAISGVGDNYGYTF
TRBJ2-1	TRBV9	NA	NA	13	TGTGCCAGCAGCGTAGGTCAGGGAGGTGAGCAGTTCTTC	CASSVGQGGEQFF
TRBJ2-4	TRBV9	NA	NA	12	TGTGCCAGCAGCCCAGGACTAAACATTCAGTACTTC	CASSPGLNIQYF
TRBJ2-7	TRBV5-1	NA	TRBD1	14	TGCGCCAGCAGCACGACAGGGCCTCCCTACGAGCAGTACTTC	CASSTTGPPYEQYF
TRBJ1-2	TRBV7-2	NA	TRBD1	15	TGTGCCAGCAGCCCGGGGACAGACGGTAACTATGGCTACACCTTC	CASSPGTDGNYGYTF